The entry that follows covers one T cell receptor beta chain sequence. The record originates from a study of blood T cell repertoires in COVID-19. The overall study: The study drew acute and convalescent COVID-19 samples from the United States, Italy and Spain. From T cells, B-cell-depleted T cells, or PBMCs came the material, which was cDNA or gDNA.

Original methodology: Amplifying reference gene primers gave estimates of nucleated cell counts. This table comes from immunoSEQ multiplex PCR, and its TCRdb copy is limited to in-frame clones, with some not included. V and J calls plus clone size are reproduced from that table; the DNA served to infer D and trimming. The sample holds approximately 150,000 clones, around 84% seen once. In germline, CDR1 is MNHEY, CDR2 SVGAGI. This CDR3 contains 14 residues. V lost 4 bases and J lost 7; bases outside the gene matches: 6. Sequencing was performed on peripheral blood. The J gene is TRBJ2-7, the V gene TRBV6-5; 11 bases agree with TRBD1. This TCR was sampled from a woman older than 75 with acute or convalescent COVID-19. CDR3 DNA: TGTGCCAGCAGTTCCCCGGGACAGGGGGGGGAGCAGTACTTC. Protein sequence: CASSSPGQGGEQYF.